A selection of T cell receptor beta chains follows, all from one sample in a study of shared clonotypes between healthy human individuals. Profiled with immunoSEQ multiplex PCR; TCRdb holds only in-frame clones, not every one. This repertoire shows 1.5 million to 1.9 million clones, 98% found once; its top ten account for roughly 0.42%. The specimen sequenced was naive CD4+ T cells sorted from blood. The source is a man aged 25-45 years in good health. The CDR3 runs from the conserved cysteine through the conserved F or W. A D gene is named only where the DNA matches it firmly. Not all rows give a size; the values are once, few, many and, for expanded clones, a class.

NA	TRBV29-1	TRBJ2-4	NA	TGCAGCGTTGAAGTGAGGGGGGAAGGGAGAAACATTCAGTACTTC	CSVEVRGEGRNIQYF
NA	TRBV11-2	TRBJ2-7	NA	TGTGCCAGCAGCTTAGAGCGGGGCTCCTACGAGCAGTACTTC	CASSLERGSYEQYF
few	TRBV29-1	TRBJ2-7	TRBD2	TGCAGCGTTGAAGATCGACTAGCGGGGAGCTCCTACGAGCAGTACTTC	CSVEDRLAGSSYEQYF
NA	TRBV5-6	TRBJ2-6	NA	TGTGCCAGCAGTCAGAAGGCGGTATCTGGGGCCAACGTCCTGACTTTC	CASSQKAVSGANVLTF
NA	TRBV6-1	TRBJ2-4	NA	TGTGCCAGCAGTGAACTGGTGCAGCTTGGTCTAGGCAAAAACATTCAGTACTTC	CASSELVQLGLGKNIQYF
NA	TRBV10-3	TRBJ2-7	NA	TGTGCCATCAGTGAGTCGAGTTGGGATCTCGAGCAGTACTTC	CAISESSWDLEQYF
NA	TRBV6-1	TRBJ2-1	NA	TGTGCCAGCAGTGAAGGGCGGAGGCTTGATGAGCAGTTCTTC	CASSEGRRLDEQFF
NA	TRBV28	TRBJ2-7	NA	TGTGCCAGCAGTCCCCAGACCTACGAGCAGTACTTC	CASSPQTYEQYF
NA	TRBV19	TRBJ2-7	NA	TGTGCCAGTAGTACTACCTTGGGGGGACCCTACGAGCAGTACTTC	CASSTTLGGPYEQYF
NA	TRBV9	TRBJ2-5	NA	TGTGCCAGCAGCGTAGGGGTCCCGGAGACCCAGTACTTC	CASSVGVPETQYF
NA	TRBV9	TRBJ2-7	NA	TGTGCCAGCAGCGTAGGGTCGACAGCCTACGAGCAGTACTTC	CASSVGSTAYEQYF
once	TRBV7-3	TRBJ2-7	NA	TGTGCCAGCAGCTTCTCGTCCCGTACTAGCTCCGAGCAGTACTTC	CASSFSSRTSSEQYF
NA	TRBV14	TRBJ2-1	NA	TGTGCCAGCAGCCAAGAATGGGATAGCGGAAATGAGCAGTTCTTC	CASSQEWDSGNEQFF
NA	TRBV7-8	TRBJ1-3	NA	TGTGCCAGCAGCTTAGTTCCTGCGGTCTCTGGAAACACCATATATTTT	CASSLVPAVSGNTIYF
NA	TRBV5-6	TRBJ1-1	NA	TGTGCCAGCAGCTCCCGACCGAATACTGAAGCTTTCTTT	CASSSRPNTEAFF
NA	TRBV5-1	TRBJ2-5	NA	TGCGCCAGCAGCTTGGGGACACCCGGAAGTGGGACCCAGTACTTC	CASSLGTPGSGTQYF
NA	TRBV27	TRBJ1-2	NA	TGTGCCAGCAGTCCCAGACGGGCTAACTATGGCTACACCTTC	CASSPRRANYGYTF
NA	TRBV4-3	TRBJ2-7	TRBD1	TGCGCCAGCAGCGTCAGGGGGCTTGGCGAGCAGTACTTC	CASSVRGLGEQYF
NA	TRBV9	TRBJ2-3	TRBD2	TGTGCCAGCAGCCGGACTAGCGGGAGGGTTGGCACAGATACGCAGTATTTT	CASSRTSGRVGTDTQYF
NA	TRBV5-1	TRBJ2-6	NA	TGCGCCAGCACATATAATTCGGGGGCCAACGTCCTGACTTTC	CASTYNSGANVLTF
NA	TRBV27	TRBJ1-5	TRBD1	TGTGCCAGCAGTCCGTTGGACAGGTATCAGCCCCAGCATTTT	CASSPLDRYQPQHF
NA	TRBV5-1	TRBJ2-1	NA	TGCGCCAGCAGCTCAGAACCGAGCTCCTACAATGAGCAGTTCTTC	CASSSEPSSYNEQFF
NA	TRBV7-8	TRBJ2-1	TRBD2	TGTGCCAGCAGCTTTACTAGCGGGAGGTACAATGAGCAGTTCTTC	CASSFTSGRYNEQFF
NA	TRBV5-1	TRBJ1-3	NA	TGCGCCAGCAGCTTGGAAGGAGACTCTGGAAACACCATATATTTT	CASSLEGDSGNTIYF
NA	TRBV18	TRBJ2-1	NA	TGTGCCAGCTCACTTCTGGGGGCCCAGAGCTCCTACAATGAGCAGTTCTTC	CASSLLGAQSSYNEQFF
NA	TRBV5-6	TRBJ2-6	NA	TGTGCCAGCAGCTTGGTTGTCTCTGGGGCCAACGTCCTGACTTTC	CASSLVVSGANVLTF
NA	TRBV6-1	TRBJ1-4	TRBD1	TGTGCCAGCATAGACAGGGCTACTAATGAAAAACTGTTTTTT	CASIDRATNEKLFF
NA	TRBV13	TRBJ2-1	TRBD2	TGTGCCAGCAGCCTCTCGGGACTAGCGATGGGGCATGAGCAGTTCTTC	CASSLSGLAMGHEQFF
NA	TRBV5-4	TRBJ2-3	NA	TGTGCCAGCAGCCCCGGACAGTTCGGGATCACAGATACGCAGTATTTT	CASSPGQFGITDTQYF
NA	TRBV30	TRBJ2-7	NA	TGTGCCTGGAGTCCCCCGGGGCCCGACGAGCAGTACTTC	CAWSPPGPDEQYF
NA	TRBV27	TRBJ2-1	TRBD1	TGTGCCAGCCCTCGATTTCTTGACAGGGTTCCTCACAATGAGCAGTTCTTC	CASPRFLDRVPHNEQFF
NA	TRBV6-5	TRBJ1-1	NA	TGTGCCAGCAGTCCACCTCACACGACTGAAGCTTTCTTT	CASSPPHTTEAFF
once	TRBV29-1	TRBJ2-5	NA	TGCAGCGCGTTGACTCTCTTGCGGGCCCAGTACTTC	CSALTLLRAQYF
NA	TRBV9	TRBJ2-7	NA	TGTGCCAGCAGCGTCGGGGGCCTGGGGGATGGCGAGCAGTACTTC	CASSVGGLGDGEQYF
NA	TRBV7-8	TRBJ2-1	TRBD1	TGTGCCAGCAGCCAGGGGGACAGGGGTCCGCAGTTCTTC	CASSQGDRGPQFF